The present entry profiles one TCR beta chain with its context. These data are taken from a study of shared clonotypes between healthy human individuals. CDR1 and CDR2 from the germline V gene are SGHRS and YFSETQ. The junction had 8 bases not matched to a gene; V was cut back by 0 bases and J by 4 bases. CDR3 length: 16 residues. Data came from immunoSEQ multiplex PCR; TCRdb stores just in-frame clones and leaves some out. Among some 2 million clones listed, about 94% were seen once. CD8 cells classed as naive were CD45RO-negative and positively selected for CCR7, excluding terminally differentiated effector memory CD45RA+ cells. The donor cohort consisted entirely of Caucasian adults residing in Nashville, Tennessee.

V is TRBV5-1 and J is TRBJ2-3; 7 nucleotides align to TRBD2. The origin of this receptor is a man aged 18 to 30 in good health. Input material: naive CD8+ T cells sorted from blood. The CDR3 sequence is CASSLAAAGLADTQYF. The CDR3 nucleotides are TGCGCCAGCAGCTTGGCCGCAGCGGGGCTGGCAGATACGCAGTATTTT.